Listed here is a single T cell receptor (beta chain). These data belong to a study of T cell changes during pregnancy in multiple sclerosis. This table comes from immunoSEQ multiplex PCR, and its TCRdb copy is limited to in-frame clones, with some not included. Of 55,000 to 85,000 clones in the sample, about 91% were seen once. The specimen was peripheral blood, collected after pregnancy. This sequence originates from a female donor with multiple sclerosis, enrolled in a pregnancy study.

The chain's CDR3 is CASSLAAGIGYTF. CDR3 DNA: TGTGCCAGCAGCTTAGCGGCAGGGATTGGCTACACCTTC. V gene TRBV7-9 combines with J gene TRBJ1-2; weak D call: TRBD1 (5 bases). Between the trimmed V and J ends, which lost 0 bases and 7 bases, there was a span of 9 bases. Germline V lookup: CDR1 SEHNR, CDR2 FQNEAQ (reference sequence). There are 13 residues in the CDR3.